This T cell receptor (beta chain) appears in the sequencing data of a study of blood T cells in healthy people across ages. The CDR3 has 14 amino acids. V lost 0 bases and J lost 1, with 7 bases in between. Per germline, CDR1 SGHRS and CDR2 YFSETQ. This clonotype came up a few times. The use of a sample-barcoded 5' primer and a J-beta primer mix characterized a second PCR of about 7 to 12 cycles. TCRdb re-called the 5' RACE reads through MiXCR, storing one row per CDR3 protein. Of some 780,000 distinct CDR3 sequences in the sample, around 50% were seen once. This chain joins TRBV5-1 and TRBJ1-1; D call uncertain. The sample consisted of blood. This TCR derives from a man aged 35 to 55 in good health. CDR3 nucleotide sequence: TGCGCCAGCAGCTTGGTCTTGGGGAACACTGAAGCTTTCTTT. Its translation: CASSLVLGNTEAFF.